This TCR beta chain came from a study of prognosis after radiotherapy for stage I lung cancer. Trimming at V came to 0 bases and at J to 4 bases, leaving 10 bases not matched to a gene. The CDR3 has 16 amino acids. Germline V gene lookup returns CDR1 DFQATT and CDR2 SNEGSKA (reference sequence). Amplicons of TCR beta CDR3 were generated from genomic DNA by two-round multiplex PCR. It was primers specific to each TRBV and TRBJ gene that first-round PCR used. TCRdb re-derived calls from the multiplex PCR reads in MiXCR, one entry per CDR3 protein. The sample records approximately 41,000 distinct CDR3 sequences, 24% being singletons. At least ten counts were recorded for this clonotype. Other malignancies, prior chemotherapy and prior radiotherapy were absent in all patients, each of whom was node-negative on CT and PET/CT. Peripheral blood, in approximately 5.8-milliliter volumes, was drawn at each of two time points.

The chain joins TRBV20-1 to TRBJ2-5; 8 nucleotides line up with TRBD2. Sequencing was performed on PBMCs, taken before or after stereotactic body radiation therapy (not recorded which). This clonotype was obtained from a donor at least 50 years old with non-small cell lung cancer. The CDR3 DNA reads TGCAGTGCTAGAGATCACGCGGGAGGAAGGGGAGAGACCCAGTACTTC. Amino acids: CSARDHAGGRGETQYF.